This TCR beta chain was sequenced during a study of T cell changes during pregnancy in multiple sclerosis. Germline V gene data show CDR1 as MNHNS and CDR2 as SASEGT. V gave up 4 bases and J gave up 6 bases, with 12 bases separating them. The CDR3 covers 13 residues. Profiling relied on immunoSEQ multiplex PCR, and the TCRdb table lists in-frame clones only, not all of them. The sample lists approximately 34,000 clones, around 90% occurring once. The chain uses TRBV6-1 and TRBJ1-1; D gene ambiguous. The receptor was isolated from a female donor with multiple sclerosis, enrolled in a pregnancy study. Sample: CD8+ T cells from peripheral blood mononuclear cells, taken after pregnancy. CDR3 coding DNA: TGTGCCAGCAGTGCCCTGGAGTTTTCTGAAGCTTTCTTT. Translation: CASSALEFSEAFF.